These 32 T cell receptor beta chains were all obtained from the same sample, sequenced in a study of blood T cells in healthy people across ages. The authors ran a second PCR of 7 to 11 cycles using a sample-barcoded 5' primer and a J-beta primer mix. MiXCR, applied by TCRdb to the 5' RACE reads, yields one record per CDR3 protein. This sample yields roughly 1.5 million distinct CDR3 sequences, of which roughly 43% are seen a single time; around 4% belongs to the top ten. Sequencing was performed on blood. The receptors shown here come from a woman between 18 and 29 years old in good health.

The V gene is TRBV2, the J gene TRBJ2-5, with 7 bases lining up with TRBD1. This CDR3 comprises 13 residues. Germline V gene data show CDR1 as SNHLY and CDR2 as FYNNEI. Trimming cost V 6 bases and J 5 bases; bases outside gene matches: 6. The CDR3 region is CASSADRFETQYF. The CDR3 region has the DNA TGTGCCAGCAGCGCGGACAGGTTTGAGACCCAGTACTTC.

The CDR3 DNA reads as TGCAGCGCTGTACGAGCGACCCACAATGAGCAGTTCTTC. It codes for CSAVRATHNEQFF. This chain uses TRBV29-1 with TRBJ2-1; D gene unclear. V was cut by 7 bases and J by 5 bases, with 15 bases left in between. The V gene's germline CDR1 is SQVTM and CDR2 ANQGSEA. The length of the CDR3 is 13 residues.

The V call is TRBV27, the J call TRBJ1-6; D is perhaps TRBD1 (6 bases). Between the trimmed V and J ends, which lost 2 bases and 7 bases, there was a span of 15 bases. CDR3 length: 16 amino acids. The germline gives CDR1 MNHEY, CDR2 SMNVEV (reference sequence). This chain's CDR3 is CASSLRNRASNSPLHF. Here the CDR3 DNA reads TGTGCCAGCAGTTTACGAAACAGGGCTAGCAATTCACCCCTCCACTTT.

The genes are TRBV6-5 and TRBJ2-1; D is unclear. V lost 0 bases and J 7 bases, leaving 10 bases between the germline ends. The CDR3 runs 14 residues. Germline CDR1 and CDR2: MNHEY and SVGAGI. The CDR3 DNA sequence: TGTGCCAGCAGTTACTCGGTTAGAACGAATGAGCAGTTCTTC. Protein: CASSYSVRTNEQFF.

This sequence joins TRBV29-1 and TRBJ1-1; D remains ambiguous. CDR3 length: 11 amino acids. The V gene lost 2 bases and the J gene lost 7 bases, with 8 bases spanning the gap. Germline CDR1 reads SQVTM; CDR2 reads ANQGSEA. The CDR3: CSVERDIEAFF. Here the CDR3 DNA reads TGCAGCGTTGAACGGGATATTGAAGCTTTCTTT.

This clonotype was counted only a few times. The CDR3 coding sequence is TGCAGCGCCTCGGACGGGTCCTACGAGCAGTACTTC. It is translated as CSASDGSYEQYF. This chain joins TRBV29-1 and TRBJ2-7; D unresolved. The CDR3 contains 12 residues. Between the trimmed V and J ends, which lost 7 bases and 1 base, there was a span of 11 bases. CDR1 is SQVTM and CDR2 is ANQGSEA in the germline V gene.

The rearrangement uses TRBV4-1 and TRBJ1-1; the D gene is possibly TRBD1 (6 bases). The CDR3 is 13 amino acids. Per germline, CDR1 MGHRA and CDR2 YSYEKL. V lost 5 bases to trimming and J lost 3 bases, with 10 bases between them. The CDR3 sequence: CASSADRYTEAFF. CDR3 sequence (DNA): TGCGCCAGCAGCGCCGACAGGTACACTGAAGCTTTCTTT.

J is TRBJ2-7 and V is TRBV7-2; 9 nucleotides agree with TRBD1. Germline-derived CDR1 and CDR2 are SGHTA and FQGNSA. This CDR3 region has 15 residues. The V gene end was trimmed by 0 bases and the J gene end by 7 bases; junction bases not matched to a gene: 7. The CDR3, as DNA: TGTGCCAGCAGCTTAGCGGGACAGGGAATTGGTGAGCAGTACTTC. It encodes CASSLAGQGIGEQYF.

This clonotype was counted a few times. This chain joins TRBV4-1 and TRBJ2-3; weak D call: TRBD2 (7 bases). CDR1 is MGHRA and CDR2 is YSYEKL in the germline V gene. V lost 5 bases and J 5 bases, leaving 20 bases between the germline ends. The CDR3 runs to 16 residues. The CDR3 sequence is CASSTPVAGARDTQYF. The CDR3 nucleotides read TGCGCCAGCAGCACCCCCGTGGCGGGGGCGAGAGATACGCAGTATTTT.

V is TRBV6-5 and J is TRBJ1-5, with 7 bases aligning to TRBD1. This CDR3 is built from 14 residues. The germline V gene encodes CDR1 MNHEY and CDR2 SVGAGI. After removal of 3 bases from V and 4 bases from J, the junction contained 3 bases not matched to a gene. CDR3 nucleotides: TGTGCCAGCAGTTATGACAGGGCGAATCAGCCCCAGCATTTT. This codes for CASSYDRANQPQHF.

CDR3 sequence: CSAKLAGSSYNEQYF. The CDR3 DNA follows: TGCAGTGCTAAATTAGCGGGAAGCTCCTACAATGAGCAGTACTTC. This sequence joins TRBV20-1 and TRBJ2-1; 8 bases match TRBD2. TRBJ2-7 explains the end of the DNA better; the J call may be wrong. CDR1 and CDR2 (germline): DFQATT, SNEGSKA (reference sequence). This CDR3 has 15 residues.

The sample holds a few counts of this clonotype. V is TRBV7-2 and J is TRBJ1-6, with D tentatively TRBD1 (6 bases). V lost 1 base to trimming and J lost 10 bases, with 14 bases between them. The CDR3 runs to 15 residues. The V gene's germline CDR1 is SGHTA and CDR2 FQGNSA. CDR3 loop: CASSLEGRGTSPLHF. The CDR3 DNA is TGTGCCAGCAGCTTAGAGGGCAGGGGTACCTCACCCCTCCACTTT.

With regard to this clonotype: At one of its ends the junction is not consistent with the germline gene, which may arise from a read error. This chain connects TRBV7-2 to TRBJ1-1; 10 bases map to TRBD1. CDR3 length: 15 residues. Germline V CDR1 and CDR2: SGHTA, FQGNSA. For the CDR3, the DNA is TGTGCCAGCAGCCAAGGACAGGGGGACAACACTAAAGCTTTCTTT. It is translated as CASSQGQGDNTKAFF. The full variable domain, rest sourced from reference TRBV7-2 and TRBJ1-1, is GAGVSQSPSNKVTEKGKDVELRCDPISGHTALYWYRQSLGQGLEFLIYFQGNSAPDKSGLPSDRFSAERTGGSVSTLTIQRTQQEDSAVYLCASSQGQGDNTKAFFGQGTRLTVV.

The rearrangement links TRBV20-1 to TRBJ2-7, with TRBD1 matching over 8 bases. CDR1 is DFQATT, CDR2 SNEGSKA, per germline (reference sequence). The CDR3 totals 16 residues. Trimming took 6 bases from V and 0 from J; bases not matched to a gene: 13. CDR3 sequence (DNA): TGCAGTGCAAGGACAGGGAGTAGGGGCCTCTCCTACGAGCAGTACTTC. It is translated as CSARTGSRGLSYEQYF.

As DNA, the CDR3 is TGCGCCAGCAGCCAAGATCGGGGGACTAGCTGGGATGCAGATACGCAGTATTTT. As protein: CASSQDRGTSWDADTQYF. This chain links TRBV4-3 with TRBJ2-3, with 9 bases fitting TRBD2. The CDR3 is 18 residues long. From germline, CDR1 is LGHNA and CDR2 YSLEER. J gave up 4 bases and V 0 bases, and 11 bases lay outside the gene matches.

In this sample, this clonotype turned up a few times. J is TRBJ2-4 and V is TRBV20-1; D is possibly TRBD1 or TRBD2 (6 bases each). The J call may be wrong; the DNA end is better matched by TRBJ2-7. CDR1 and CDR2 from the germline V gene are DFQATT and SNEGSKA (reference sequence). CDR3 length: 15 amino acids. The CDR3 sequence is CSAGGQPPHQYEQYF. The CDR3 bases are TGCAGTGCGGGAGGACAGCCGCCCCACCAATACGAGCAGTACTTC.

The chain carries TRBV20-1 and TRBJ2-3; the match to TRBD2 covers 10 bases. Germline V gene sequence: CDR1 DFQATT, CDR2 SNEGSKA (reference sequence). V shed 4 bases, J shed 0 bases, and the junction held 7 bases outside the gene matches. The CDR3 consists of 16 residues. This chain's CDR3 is CSATPKTSGSTDTQYF. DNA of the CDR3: TGCAGTGCTACCCCGAAGACTAGCGGGAGCACAGATACGCAGTATTTT.

The CDR3 DNA sequence: TGCGCCAGCAGCCAAGGGGAGGTCCGGGAGCAGTACTTC. It encodes CASSQGEVREQYF. The chain couples TRBV4-1 to TRBJ2-5, with D possibly TRBD2 on 6 matching bases. CDR1 MGHRA and CDR2 YSYEKL come from the germline V gene. There are 13 residues in the CDR3. The V end lost 1 base, the J end lost 11 bases, and 14 bases lay between the germline ends.

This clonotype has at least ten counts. CDR3 in amino acids: CSVAPTLRPTQYF. DNA for the CDR3: TGCAGCGTTGCGCCCACTCTCCGGCCTACGCAGTATTTT. The gene calls are TRBV29-1 and TRBJ2-3, with D unresolved. This CDR3 has 13 amino acids. The germline gives CDR1 SQVTM, CDR2 ANQGSEA. Trimming stripped 4 bases from V and 8 bases from J, with 16 bases between.

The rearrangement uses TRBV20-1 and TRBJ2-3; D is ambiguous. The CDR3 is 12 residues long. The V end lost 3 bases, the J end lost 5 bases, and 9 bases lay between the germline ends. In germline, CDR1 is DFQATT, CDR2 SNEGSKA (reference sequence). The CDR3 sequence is CSASNQLDTQYF. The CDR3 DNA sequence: TGCAGTGCTAGTAACCAACTAGATACGCAGTATTTT.

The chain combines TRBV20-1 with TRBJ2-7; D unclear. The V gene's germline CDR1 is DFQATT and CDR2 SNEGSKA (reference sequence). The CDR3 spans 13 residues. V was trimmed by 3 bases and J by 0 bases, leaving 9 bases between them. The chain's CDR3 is CSARLWSSYEQYF. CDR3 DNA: TGCAGTGCTAGGCTTTGGAGCTCCTACGAGCAGTACTTC.

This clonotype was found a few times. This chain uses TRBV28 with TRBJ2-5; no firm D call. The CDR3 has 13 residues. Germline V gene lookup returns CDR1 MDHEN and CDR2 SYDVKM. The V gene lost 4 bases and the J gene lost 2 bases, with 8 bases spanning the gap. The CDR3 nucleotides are TGTGCCAGCAGTTCGGCTAGACAAGAGACCCAGTACTTC. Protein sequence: CASSSARQETQYF.

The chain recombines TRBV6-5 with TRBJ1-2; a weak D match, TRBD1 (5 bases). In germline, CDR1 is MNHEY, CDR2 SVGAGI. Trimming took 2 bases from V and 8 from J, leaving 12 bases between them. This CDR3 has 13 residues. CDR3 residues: CASSYRGLTGYTF. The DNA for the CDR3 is TGTGCCAGCAGTTACAGGGGTCTAACGGGCTACACCTTC.

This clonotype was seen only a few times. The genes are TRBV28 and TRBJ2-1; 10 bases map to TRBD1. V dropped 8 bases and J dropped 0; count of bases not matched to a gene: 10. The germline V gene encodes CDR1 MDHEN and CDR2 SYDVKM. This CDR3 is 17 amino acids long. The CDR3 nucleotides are TGTGCCAGCGAATCCGGGACAGGGGCGAGCTCCTACAATGAGCAGTTCTTC. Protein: CASESGTGASSYNEQFF.

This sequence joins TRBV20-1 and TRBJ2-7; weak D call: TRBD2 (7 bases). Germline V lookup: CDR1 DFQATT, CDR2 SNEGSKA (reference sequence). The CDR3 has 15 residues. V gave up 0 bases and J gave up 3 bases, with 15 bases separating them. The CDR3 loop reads CSARDLRGAGYEQYF. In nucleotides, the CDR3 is TGCAGTGCTAGAGACCTCCGGGGGGCAGGCTACGAGCAGTACTTC.

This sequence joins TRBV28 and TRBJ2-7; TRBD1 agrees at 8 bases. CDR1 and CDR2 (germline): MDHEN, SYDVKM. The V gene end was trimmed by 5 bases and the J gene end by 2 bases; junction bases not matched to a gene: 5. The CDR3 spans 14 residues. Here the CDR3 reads CASSPTGAAYEQYF. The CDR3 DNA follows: TGTGCCAGCAGTCCGACAGGGGCGGCCTACGAGCAGTACTTC.

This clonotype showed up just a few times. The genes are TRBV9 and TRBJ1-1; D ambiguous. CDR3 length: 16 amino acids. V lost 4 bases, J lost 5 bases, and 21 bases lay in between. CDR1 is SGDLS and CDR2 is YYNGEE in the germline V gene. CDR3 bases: TGTGCCAGCAGCCCCGATTTTTTCTCAGATGGGACTGAAGCTTTCTTT. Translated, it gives CASSPDFFSDGTEAFF.

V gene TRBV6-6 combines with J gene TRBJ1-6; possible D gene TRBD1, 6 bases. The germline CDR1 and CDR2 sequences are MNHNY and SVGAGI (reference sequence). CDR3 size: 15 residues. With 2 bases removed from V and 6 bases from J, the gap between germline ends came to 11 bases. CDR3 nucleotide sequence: TGTGCCAGCAGTTACGGGGGCAGGCTTAATTCACCCCTCCACTTT. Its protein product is CASSYGGRLNSPLHF.

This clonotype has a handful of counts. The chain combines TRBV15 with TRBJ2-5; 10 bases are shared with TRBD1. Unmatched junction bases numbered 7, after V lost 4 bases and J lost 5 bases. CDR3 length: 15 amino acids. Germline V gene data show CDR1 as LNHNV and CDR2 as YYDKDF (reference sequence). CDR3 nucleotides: TGTGCCACCAGCACGGGACAGGGGTTTAGGGAGACCCAGTACTTC. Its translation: CATSTGQGFRETQYF.

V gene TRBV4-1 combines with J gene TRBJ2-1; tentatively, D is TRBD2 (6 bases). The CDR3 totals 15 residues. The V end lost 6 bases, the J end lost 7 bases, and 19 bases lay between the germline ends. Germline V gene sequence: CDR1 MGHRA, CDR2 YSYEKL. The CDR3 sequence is CASRPLGTGTNEQFF. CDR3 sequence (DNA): TGCGCCAGCAGACCCCTTGGGACTGGCACAAATGAGCAGTTCTTC.

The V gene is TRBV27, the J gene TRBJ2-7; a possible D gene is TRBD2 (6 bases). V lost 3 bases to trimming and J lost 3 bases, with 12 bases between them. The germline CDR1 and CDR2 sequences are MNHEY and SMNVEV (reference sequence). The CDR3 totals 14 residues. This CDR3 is CASSFGDWRYEQYF. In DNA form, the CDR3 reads TGTGCCAGCAGTTTTGGGGACTGGCGCTACGAGCAGTACTTC.

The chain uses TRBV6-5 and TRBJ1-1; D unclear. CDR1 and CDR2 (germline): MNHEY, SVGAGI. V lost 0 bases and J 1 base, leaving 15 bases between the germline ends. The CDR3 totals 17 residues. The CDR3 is CASSYSLFGVSNTEAFF. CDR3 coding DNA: TGTGCCAGCAGTTACTCGCTATTCGGGGTCTCGAACACTGAAGCTTTCTTT.